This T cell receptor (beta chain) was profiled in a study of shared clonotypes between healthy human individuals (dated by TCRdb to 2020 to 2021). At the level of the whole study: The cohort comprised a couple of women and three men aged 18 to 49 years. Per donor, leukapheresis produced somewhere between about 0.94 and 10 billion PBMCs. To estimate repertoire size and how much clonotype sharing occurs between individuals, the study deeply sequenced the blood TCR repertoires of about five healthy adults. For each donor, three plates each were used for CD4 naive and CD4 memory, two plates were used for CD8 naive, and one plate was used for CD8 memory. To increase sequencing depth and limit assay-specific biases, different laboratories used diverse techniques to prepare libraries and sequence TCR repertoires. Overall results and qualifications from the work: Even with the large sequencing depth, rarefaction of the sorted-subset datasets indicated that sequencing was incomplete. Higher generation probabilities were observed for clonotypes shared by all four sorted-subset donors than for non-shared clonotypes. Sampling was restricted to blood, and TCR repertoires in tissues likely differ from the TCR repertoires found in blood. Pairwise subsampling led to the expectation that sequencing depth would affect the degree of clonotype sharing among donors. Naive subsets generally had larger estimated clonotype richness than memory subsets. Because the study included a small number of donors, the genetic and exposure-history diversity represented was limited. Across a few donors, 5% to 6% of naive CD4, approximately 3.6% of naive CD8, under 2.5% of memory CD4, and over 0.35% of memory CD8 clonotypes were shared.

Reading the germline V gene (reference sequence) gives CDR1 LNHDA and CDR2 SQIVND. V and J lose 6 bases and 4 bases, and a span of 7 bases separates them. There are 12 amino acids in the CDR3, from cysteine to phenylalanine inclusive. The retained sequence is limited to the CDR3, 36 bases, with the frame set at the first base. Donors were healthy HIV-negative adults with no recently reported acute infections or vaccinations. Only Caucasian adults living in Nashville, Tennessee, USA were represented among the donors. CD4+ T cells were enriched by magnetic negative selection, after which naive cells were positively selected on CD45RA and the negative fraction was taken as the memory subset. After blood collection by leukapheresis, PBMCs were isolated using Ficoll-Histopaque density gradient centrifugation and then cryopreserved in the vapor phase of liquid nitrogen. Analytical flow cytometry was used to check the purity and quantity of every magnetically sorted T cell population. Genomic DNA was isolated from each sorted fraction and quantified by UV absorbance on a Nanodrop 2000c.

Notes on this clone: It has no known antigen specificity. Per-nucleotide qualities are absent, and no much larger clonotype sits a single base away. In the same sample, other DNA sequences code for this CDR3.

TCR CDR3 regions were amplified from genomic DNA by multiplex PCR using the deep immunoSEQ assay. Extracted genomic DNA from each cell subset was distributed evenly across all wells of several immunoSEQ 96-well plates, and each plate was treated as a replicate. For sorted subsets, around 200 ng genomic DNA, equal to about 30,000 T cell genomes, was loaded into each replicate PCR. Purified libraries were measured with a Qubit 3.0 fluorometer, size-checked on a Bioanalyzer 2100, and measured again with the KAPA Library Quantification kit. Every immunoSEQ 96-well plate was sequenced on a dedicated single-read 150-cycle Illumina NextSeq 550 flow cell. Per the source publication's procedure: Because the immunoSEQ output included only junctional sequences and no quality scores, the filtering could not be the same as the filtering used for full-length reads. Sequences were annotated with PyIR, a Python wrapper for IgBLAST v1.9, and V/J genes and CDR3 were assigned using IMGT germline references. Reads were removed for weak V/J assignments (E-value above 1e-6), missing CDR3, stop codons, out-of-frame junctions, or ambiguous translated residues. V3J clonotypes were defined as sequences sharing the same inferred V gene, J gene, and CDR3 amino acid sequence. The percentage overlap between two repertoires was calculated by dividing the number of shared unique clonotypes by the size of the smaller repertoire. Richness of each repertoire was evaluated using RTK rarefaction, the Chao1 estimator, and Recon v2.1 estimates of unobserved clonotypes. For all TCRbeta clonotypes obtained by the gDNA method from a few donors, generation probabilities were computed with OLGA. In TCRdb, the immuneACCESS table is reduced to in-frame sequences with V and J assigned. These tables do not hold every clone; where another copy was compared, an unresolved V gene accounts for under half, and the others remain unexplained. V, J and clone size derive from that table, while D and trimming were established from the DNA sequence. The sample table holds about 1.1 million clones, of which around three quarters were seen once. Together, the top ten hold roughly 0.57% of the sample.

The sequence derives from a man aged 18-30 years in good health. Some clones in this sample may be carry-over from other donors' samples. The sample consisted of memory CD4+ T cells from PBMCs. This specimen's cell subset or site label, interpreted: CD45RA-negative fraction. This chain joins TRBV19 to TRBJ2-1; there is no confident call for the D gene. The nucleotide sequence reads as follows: TGTGCCAGTAGCCCTAGGTACAATGAGCAGTTCTTC. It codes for CASSPRYNEQFF.